This TCR beta chain was sequenced in a study of blood T cell repertoires in COVID-19. Across the study: Whether acute or convalescent, the COVID-19 samples came from the United States, Italy and Spain. The analysed material was cDNA or gDNA that came from T cells, B-cell-depleted T cells, or PBMCs.

This table comes from immunoSEQ multiplex PCR, and its TCRdb copy is limited to in-frame clones, with some not included. The top ten clones hold about 20% of a sample with under 50,000 clones, under 95% of them seen once. Germline assignment: CDR1 KGHSH and CDR2 LQKENI. V gave up 6 bases and J gave up 2 bases; unmatched junction bases: 10. CDR3 length equals 16 residues. This chain connects TRBV18 to TRBJ2-1, with 7 bases identical to TRBD1. The TCR originated in a man between 65 and 85 years old with active COVID-19. The sample taken for sequencing was peripheral blood. The CDR3 reads CASSLTGVLTYNEQFF. DNA for the CDR3: TGTGCCAGCTCGCTTACAGGGGTTCTAACCTACAATGAGCAGTTCTTC.